The next 2 T cell receptor beta chains were all read from a single sample in a study of blood T cell repertoires in COVID-19. Profiled with immunoSEQ multiplex PCR; TCRdb holds only in-frame clones, not every one. The sample yields roughly 190,000 clones, roughly 80% seen once. Source material: PBMCs or T cells enriched from blood (not recorded which). The source is a man aged 35 to 55 who had recovered from COVID-19.

The chain recombines TRBV10-2 with TRBJ2-7; 12 positions match TRBD2. The germline V gene encodes CDR1 WSHSY and CDR2 SAAADI. The J segment lost 9 bases and the V segment lost 0 bases, leaving 9 bases of the junction unmatched. The CDR3 runs to 16 residues. The CDR3 DNA follows: TGCGCCAGCAGTGAGTCGGCTAGCGGGAGGGTATCGTGGCAGTACGTC. It yields the protein CASSESASGRVSWQYV.

The gene calls are TRBV21-1 and TRBJ2-7; TRBD1, the D gene given by the table, was not confirmed from the DNA. TRBV21-1 is a listed pseudogene. The CDR3 consists of 15 residues. CDR3 protein: CASSKRTGAPYEQYV. As DNA, the CDR3 is TGTGCCAGCAGCAAAAGAACAGGGGCACCCTACGAGCAGTACGTC.